Below are 24 T cell receptor beta chains sequenced from a single sample in a study of shared T cell receptors in the human thymus. Libraries were prepared by immunoSEQ multiplex PCR; TCRdb keeps only in-frame clonotypes and omits some of them. The table shows about 380,000 clones, with approximately 95% occurring only once. Sequenced: thymocytes. The receptor set was obtained from a human donor.

The chain has TRBV5-4 and TRBJ1-2; D may be TRBD1 (5 bases). The V gene's germline CDR1 is SGHNT and CDR2 YYREEE (reference sequence). This CDR3 has 13 residues. V shed 4 bases and J shed 3 bases, with 10 bases lying between them. In nucleotides, the CDR3 is TGTGCCAGCAGCCTTATGACAGACTATGGCTACACCTTC. Translation: CASSLMTDYGYTF.

The gene calls are TRBV5-1 and TRBJ2-1, with TRBD1 matching over 9 bases. The V segment lost 1 base and the J segment 3 bases; nucleotides outside the gene matches: 5. Germline-derived CDR1 and CDR2 are SGHRS and YFSETQ. There are 16 residues in the CDR3. The CDR3 nucleotides read TGCGCCAGCAGCTTGAAACCGGGACAGGGCTACAATGAGCAGTTCTTC. This sequence encodes CASSLKPGQGYNEQFF.

V gene TRBV6-5 combines with J gene TRBJ1-2; D perhaps matches TRBD1 (6 bases). The V end lost 7 bases, the J end lost 2 bases, and 14 bases lay between the germline ends. The CDR3 length is 14 residues. Germline V gene data show CDR1 as MNHEY and CDR2 as SVGAGI. In nucleotides, the CDR3 is TGTGCCAGCAAGTGGAAGACAGGCAACTATGGCTACACCTTC. It translates to CASKWKTGNYGYTF.

The chain has TRBV9 and TRBJ1-3; D unresolved. V gave up 0 bases and J gave up 0 bases, with 7 bases separating them. The CDR3 length is 15 residues. CDR1 and CDR2 (germline): SGDLS, YYNGEE. The CDR3 DNA follows: TGTGCCAGCAGCGTAGTTGGATCCTCTGGAAACACCATATATTTT. As protein: CASSVVGSSGNTIYF.

The chain employs TRBV11-2 and TRBJ2-7, with D unclear. The germline V gene encodes CDR1 SGHAT and CDR2 FQNNGV. The CDR3 is made up of 12 amino acids. V lost 1 base and J lost 7, with 8 bases in between. The DNA for the CDR3 is TGTGCCAGCAGCTTAGTAGGGCAGGAGCAGTACTTC. The encoded protein is CASSLVGQEQYF. The variable domain in full, with the rest retrieved from reference TRBV11-2 and TRBJ2-7, is EAGVAQSPRYKIIEKRQSVAFWCNPISGHATLYWYQQILGQGPKLLIQFQNNGVVDDSQLPKDRFSAERLKGVDSTLKIQPAKLEDSAVYLCASSLVGQEQYFGPGTRLTVT.

This chain uses TRBV28 with TRBJ1-5, with D unclear. V gave up 3 bases and J gave up 4 bases, with 13 bases separating them. Germline V lookup: CDR1 MDHEN, CDR2 SYDVKM. The CDR3 has 15 amino acids. Written as DNA, the CDR3 is TGTGCCAGCAGTTTTCTCACACACCTAAATCAGCCCCAGCATTTT. Its translation is CASSFLTHLNQPQHF.

This sequence joins TRBV5-4 and TRBJ2-7; 7 nucleotides agree with TRBD2. Germline V lookup: CDR1 SGHNT, CDR2 YYREEE (reference sequence). The CDR3 is 18 residues long. After removal of 0 bases from V and 2 bases from J, the junction contained 14 bases not matched to a gene. The CDR3 sequence is CASSLVEGLTLSPYEQYF. The DNA of the CDR3 is TGTGCCAGCAGCTTGGTCGAGGGACTAACGCTAAGCCCCTACGAGCAGTACTTC.

The chain employs TRBV6-1 and TRBJ2-7, with 13 bases matching TRBD2. V lost 4 bases to trimming and J lost 3 bases; unmatched junction nucleotides: 15. The CDR3 covers 19 residues. In germline, CDR1 is MNHNS, CDR2 SASEGT. The CDR3 spells CASSGRLAGGPNWDYEQYF. Here the CDR3 DNA reads TGTGCCAGCAGTGGGAGACTAGCGGGAGGACCCAACTGGGACTACGAGCAGTACTTC.

The chain employs TRBV7-2 and TRBJ2-5; D not certain. The CDR3 has 15 amino acids. Per the germline V gene, CDR1 is SGHTA and CDR2 is FQGNSA. V was pared by 0 bases and J by 0 bases, with 8 bases between. In DNA form, the CDR3 reads TGTGCCAGCAGCTTAGCGGTGGGGAACCAAGAGACCCAGTACTTC. Translating it yields CASSLAVGNQETQYF.

The rearrangement joins TRBV6-5 to TRBJ2-7, with a tentative D call TRBD1 (6 bases). The V end was cut by 6 bases, the J end by 5 bases, with 20 bases between. Germline CDR1 reads MNHEY; CDR2 reads SVGAGI. CDR3 length: 15 residues. The CDR3 loop reads CASSPRTGSIDEQYF. For the CDR3, the DNA is TGTGCCAGCAGCCCCCGAACAGGGTCGATCGACGAGCAGTACTTC.

The V and J genes are TRBV18 and TRBJ2-3, with D tentatively TRBD2 (7 bases). V was pared by 6 bases and J by 2 bases, with 24 bases between. Per germline, CDR1 KGHSH and CDR2 LQKENI. The CDR3 is made up of 18 amino acids. The CDR3 is CASSPRGATPPHTDTQYF. In DNA form, the CDR3 reads TGTGCCAGCTCTCCTCGGGGGGCCACACCGCCTCACACAGATACGCAGTATTTT.

The chain is built from TRBV18 and TRBJ2-1; 10 nucleotides match TRBD1. There are 14 residues in the CDR3. V dropped 5 bases and J dropped 7; count of bases not matched to a gene: 5. CDR1 is KGHSH and CDR2 is LQKENI in the germline V gene. The CDR3, as DNA: TGTGCCAGCTCAGCTAGGGACAGGGGAAATGAGCAGTTCTTC. Protein sequence: CASSARDRGNEQFF.

V gene TRBV19 combines with J gene TRBJ1-5; 7 bases match TRBD1. The CDR3 extends over 15 amino acids. V was clipped by 3 bases and J by 1 base; unmatched bases: 3. CDR1 is LNHDA, CDR2 SQIVND, per germline (reference sequence). The CDR3 DNA sequence: TGTGCCAGTAGTATGCTGACAGGGAGCAATCAGCCCCAGCATTTT. The encoded protein is CASSMLTGSNQPQHF.

The chain couples TRBV4-2 to TRBJ2-1; TRBD2 aligns across 9 bases. CDR3 length equals 15 residues. The germline V gene encodes CDR1 LGHNA and CDR2 YNFKEQ. Unmatched junction bases numbered 6, after V lost 5 bases and J lost 4 bases. The CDR3 coding sequence is TGTGCCAGCAGCGCATCGCTAGCGGGGTACAATGAGCAGTTCTTC. This translates into CASSASLAGYNEQFF.

V gene TRBV6-4 combines with J gene TRBJ2-3; the match to TRBD2 covers 12 bases. J gave up 0 bases and V 6 bases, and 1 base lay outside the gene matches. Germline V lookup: CDR1 MRHNA, CDR2 SNTAGT. The CDR3 sequence is 15 residues long. Here the CDR3 reads CASSLAGGSTDTQYF. The CDR3 DNA is TGTGCCAGCAGCCTAGCGGGAGGGAGCACAGATACGCAGTATTTT.

This chain joins TRBV7-9 and TRBJ2-7; D is perhaps TRBD1 (5 bases). Germline CDR1 reads SEHNR; CDR2 reads FQNEAQ (reference sequence). V was cut by 5 bases and J by 3 bases, with 14 bases left in between. CDR3 length equals 14 residues. The CDR3 sequence: CASSGPSTDYEQYF. The CDR3 DNA sequence: TGTGCCAGCAGCGGACCGTCGACAGACTACGAGCAGTACTTC.

This chain joins TRBV14 and TRBJ2-7; TRBD1 matches 7 bases. V shed 1 base and J 7 bases; nucleotides not matched to a gene: 7. This CDR3 has 14 residues. CDR1 is SGHDN, CDR2 FVKESK, per germline. CDR3 protein: CASSQGQGTGEQYF. As DNA, the CDR3 is TGTGCCAGCAGCCAAGGACAGGGCACGGGGGAGCAGTACTTC.

V gene TRBV6-1 combines with J gene TRBJ1-1; D is unclear. In germline, CDR1 is MNHNS, CDR2 SASEGT. The CDR3 covers 14 residues. V lost 4 bases to trimming and J lost 3 bases, with 12 bases between them. Written as DNA, the CDR3 is TGTGCCAGCAGTGCCCCCGATTGGGACACTGAAGCTTTCTTT. Its protein product is CASSAPDWDTEAFF.

The chain combines TRBV6-4 with TRBJ1-2; 7 bases align to TRBD1. From germline, CDR1 is MRHNA and CDR2 SNTAGT. The CDR3 extends over 13 amino acids. Losses at the gene ends were 6 bases for V and 2 bases for J; bases not matched to a gene: 3. The chain's CDR3 is CASSPGQNYGYTF. The CDR3 DNA is TGTGCCAGCAGCCCGGGACAGAACTATGGCTACACCTTC.

V is TRBV27 and J is TRBJ2-7; tentatively, D is TRBD1 (6 bases). The germline gives CDR1 MNHEY, CDR2 SMNVEV (reference sequence). Trimming stripped 3 bases from V and 4 bases from J, with 16 bases between. The CDR3 covers 15 residues. The CDR3 nucleotides are TGTGCCAGCAGTTTGTGTACAGGGACATGGTACGAGCAGTACTTC. As protein: CASSLCTGTWYEQYF.

The chain joins TRBV9 to TRBJ2-7; D perhaps matches TRBD2 (5 bases). Trimming stripped 3 bases from V and 0 bases from J, with 16 bases between. CDR3 length: 16 residues. CDR1 and CDR2 (germline): SGDLS, YYNGEE. The CDR3 nucleotides are TGTGCCAGCAGCGAGGATAGCGTGGGGAGCTCCTACGAGCAGTACTTC. Translated, it gives CASSEDSVGSSYEQYF.

The J gene is TRBJ1-1, the V gene TRBV9, with D hard to call. This CDR3 spans 14 amino acids. The V and J ends lost 6 bases and 1 base respectively, with 13 bases between them. CDR1 is SGDLS and CDR2 is YYNGEE in the germline V gene. The CDR3 protein is CASIPVPRNTEAFF. DNA for the CDR3: TGTGCCAGCATCCCCGTTCCTCGGAACACTGAAGCTTTCTTT.

V usage is TRBV5-1 and J usage is TRBJ2-1, with TRBD2 identical over 7 bases. V dropped 0 bases and J dropped 7; count of bases not matched to a gene: 10. The CDR3 is 16 residues long. CDR1 is SGHRS and CDR2 is YFSETQ in the germline V gene. Here the CDR3 DNA reads TGCGCCAGCAGCTTGGGGCTCGGGAGGTCGCTTAATGAGCAGTTCTTC. Translating it yields CASSLGLGRSLNEQFF.

The chain recombines TRBV27 with TRBJ2-3; weak D call: TRBD1 (6 bases). Germline V gene data show CDR1 as MNHEY and CDR2 as SMNVEV (reference sequence). CDR3 size: 13 residues. The V end lost 3 bases, the J end lost 5 bases, and 9 bases lay between the germline ends. The CDR3 reads CASSLTGQDTQYF. The CDR3 DNA reads as TGTGCCAGCAGTTTGACAGGACAAGATACGCAGTATTTT.